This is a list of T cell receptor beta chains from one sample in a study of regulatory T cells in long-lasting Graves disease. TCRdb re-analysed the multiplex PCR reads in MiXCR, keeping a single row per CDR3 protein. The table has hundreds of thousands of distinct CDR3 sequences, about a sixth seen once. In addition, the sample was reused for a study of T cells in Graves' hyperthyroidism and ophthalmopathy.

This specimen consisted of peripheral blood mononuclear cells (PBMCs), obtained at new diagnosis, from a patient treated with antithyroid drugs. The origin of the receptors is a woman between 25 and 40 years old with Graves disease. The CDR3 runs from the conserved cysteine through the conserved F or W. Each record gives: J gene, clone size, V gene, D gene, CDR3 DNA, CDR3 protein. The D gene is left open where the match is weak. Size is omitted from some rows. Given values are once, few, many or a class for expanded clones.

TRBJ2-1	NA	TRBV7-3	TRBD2	TGTGCCAGCAGCTTAACGGAGACTAGCGGGTACCCCTCCTCCTACAATGAGCAGTTCTTC	CASSLTETSGYPSSYNEQFF
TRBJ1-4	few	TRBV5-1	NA	TGCGCCAGCAGCTCGCTTTCTGGAGCTAATGAAAAACTGTTTTTT	CASSSLSGANEKLFF
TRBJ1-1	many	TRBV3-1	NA	TGTGCCAGCAGCCAAGACCGGGGGGCTTTCTTT	CASSQDRGAFF
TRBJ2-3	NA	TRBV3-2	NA	TGTGCCAGCAGCCAAGAGGTGTGGACAGGCTCACCCGCAGATACGCAGTATTTT	CASSQEVWTGSPADTQYF
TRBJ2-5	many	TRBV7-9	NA	TGTGCCAGCAGCTTGGGGGAAGGACTAAGGTTGGAGACCCAGTACTTC	CASSLGEGLRLETQYF
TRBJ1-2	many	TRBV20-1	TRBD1	TGCAGTGCTAGTGACTCCGGGACAGAAGAGGGCTACACCTTC	CSASDSGTEEGYTF
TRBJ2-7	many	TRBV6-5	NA	TGTGCCAGCAGTTACTCCCGTGGGGTTACCTCCTACGAGCAGTACTTC	CASSYSRGVTSYEQYF
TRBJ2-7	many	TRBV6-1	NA	TGTGCCAGCAGGGAGGACAGAGCCTACGAGCAGTACTTC	CASREDRAYEQYF
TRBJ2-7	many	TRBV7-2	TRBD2	TGTGCCAGCAGTTTGACTAGCGGACCCTTCTACGAGCAGTACTTC	CASSLTSGPFYEQYF
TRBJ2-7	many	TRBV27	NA	TGTGCCAGCAGTTCCCACCGGGTCATCTACGAGCAGTACTTC	CASSSHRVIYEQYF
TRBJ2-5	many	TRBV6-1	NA	TGTGCCAGCACCGTAGACTTTAGGGGAGAGACCCAGTACTTC	CASTVDFRGETQYF
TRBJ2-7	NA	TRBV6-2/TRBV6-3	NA	TGTGCCAGCAGTTACTCGAGGGGGGCAAGCTACGAGCAGTACTTC	CASSYSRGASYEQYF
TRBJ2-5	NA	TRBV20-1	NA	TGCAGTGCTAGAGATCTCGGGGGTGCAGGGAGCGGGGAGACCCAGTACTTC	CSARDLGGAGSGETQYF
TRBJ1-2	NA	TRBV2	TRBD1	TGTGCCAGCAGACGAACAGGGGGCAGCTATGGCTACACCTTC	CASRRTGGSYGYTF
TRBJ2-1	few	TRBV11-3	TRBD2	TGTGCCAGCAGCTTAAGAGCGGGATTTGCCAATGAGCAGTTCTTC	CASSLRAGFANEQFF
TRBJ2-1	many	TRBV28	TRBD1	TGTGCCAGCAGCGATTTTGGGACAGCCCGTCCACCTGAGCAGTTCTTC	CASSDFGTARPPEQFF
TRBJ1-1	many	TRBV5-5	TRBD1	TGTGCCAGCAGCTCACCGGACAGGGCGAACACTGAAGCTTTCTTT	CASSSPDRANTEAFF
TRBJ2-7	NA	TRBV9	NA	TGTGCCAGCAGCGGGACAGTCCCACCCTACGAGCAGTACTTC	CASSGTVPPYEQYF
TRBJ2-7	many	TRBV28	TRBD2	TGTGCCAGCACAGCCGGGACTAGCGGGAGGGCCAGGTACGAGCAGTACTTC	CASTAGTSGRARYEQYF
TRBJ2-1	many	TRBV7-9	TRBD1	TGTGCCAGCAGCTTATCCGGGACAGGGGCCAATGAGCAATTCTTC	CASSLSGTGANEQFF
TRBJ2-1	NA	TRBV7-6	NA	TGTGCCAGCAGCCCCGGCGCGGGTAGCTCCTACAATGAGCAGTTCTTC	CASSPGAGSSYNEQFF
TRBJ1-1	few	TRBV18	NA	TGTGCCAGCTCACCACCCGCAGGGTCGAACACTGAAGCTTTCTTT	CASSPPAGSNTEAFF
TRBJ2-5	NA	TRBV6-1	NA	TGTGCCAGCAGAATGGGACTCCAAGAGACCCAGTACTTC	CASRMGLQETQYF
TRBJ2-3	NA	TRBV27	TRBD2	TGTGCCAGCAGTTTATCTAGCGGGGTGGGTACAGATACGCAGTATTTT	CASSLSSGVGTDTQYF
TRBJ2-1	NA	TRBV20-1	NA	TGCAGTGCTAAGACTCCAGATCTCGATGAGCAGTTCTTC	CSAKTPDLDEQFF
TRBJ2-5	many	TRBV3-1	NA	TGTGCCAGCAGCCAAGATCAGGGAGTACCAGAGACCCAGTACTTC	CASSQDQGVPETQYF
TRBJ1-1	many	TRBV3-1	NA	TGTGCCAGCAGCCAAGATGCGCAGGGTGAAGCTTTCTTT	CASSQDAQGEAFF
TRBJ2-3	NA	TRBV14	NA	TGTGCCAGCAGCCAAGTCCAGCGAGGAGATACGCAGTATTTT	CASSQVQRGDTQYF
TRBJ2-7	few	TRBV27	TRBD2	TGTGCCAGCAGTTTACGGCGGGAGTCGTCCTACGAGCAGTACTTC	CASSLRRESSYEQYF
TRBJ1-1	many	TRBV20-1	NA	TGCAGTGCTAGACAGGGCGTATTGGGCACTGAAGCTTTCTTT	CSARQGVLGTEAFF
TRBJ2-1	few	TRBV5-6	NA	TGTGCCAGCAGCTTGGGGCTACGACGAAATGAGCAGTTCTTC	CASSLGLRRNEQFF
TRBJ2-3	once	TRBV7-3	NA	TGTGCCAGCAGCTTACAAAGTGGCAAAGATACGCAGTATTTT	CASSLQSGKDTQYF